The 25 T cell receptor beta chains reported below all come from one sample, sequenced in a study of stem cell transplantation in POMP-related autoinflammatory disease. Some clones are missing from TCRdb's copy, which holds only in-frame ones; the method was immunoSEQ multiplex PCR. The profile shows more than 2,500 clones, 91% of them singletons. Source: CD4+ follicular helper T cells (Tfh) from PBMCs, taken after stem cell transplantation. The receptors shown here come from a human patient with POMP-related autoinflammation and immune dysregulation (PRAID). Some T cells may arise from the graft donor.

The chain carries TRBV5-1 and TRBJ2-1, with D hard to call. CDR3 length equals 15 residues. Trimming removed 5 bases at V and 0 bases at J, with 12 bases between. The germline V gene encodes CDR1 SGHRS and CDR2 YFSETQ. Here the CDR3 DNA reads TGCGCCAGCAGGCCCGGTACCAGCTCCTACAATGAGCAGTTCTTC. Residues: CASRPGTSSYNEQFF.

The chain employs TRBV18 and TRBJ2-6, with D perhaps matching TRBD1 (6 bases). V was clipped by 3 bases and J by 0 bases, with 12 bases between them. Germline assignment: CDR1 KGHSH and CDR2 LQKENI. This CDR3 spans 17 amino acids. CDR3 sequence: CASSPDSPNSGANVLTF. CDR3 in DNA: TGTGCCAGCTCACCGGACAGCCCTAACTCTGGGGCCAACGTCCTGACTTTC. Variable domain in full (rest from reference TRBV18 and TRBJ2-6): NAGVMQNPRHLVRRRGQEARLRCSPMKGHSHVYWYRQLPEEGLKFMVYLQKENIIDESGMPKERFSAEFPKEGPSILRIQQVVRGDSAAYFCASSPDSPNSGANVLTFGAGSRLTVL.

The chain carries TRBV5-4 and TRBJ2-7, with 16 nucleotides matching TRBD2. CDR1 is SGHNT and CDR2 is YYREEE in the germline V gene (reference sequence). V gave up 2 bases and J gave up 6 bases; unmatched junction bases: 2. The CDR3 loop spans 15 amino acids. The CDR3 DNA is TGTGCCAGCAGCTTCGGGACTAGCGGGAGGGTCGAGCAGTACTTC. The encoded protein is CASSFGTSGRVEQYF.

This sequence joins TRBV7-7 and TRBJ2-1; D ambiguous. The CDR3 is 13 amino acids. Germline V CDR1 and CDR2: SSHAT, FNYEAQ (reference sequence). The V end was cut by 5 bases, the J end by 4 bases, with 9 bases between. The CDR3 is CASSPTDYNEQFF. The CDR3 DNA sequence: TGTGCCAGCAGCCCTACAGATTACAATGAGCAGTTCTTC.

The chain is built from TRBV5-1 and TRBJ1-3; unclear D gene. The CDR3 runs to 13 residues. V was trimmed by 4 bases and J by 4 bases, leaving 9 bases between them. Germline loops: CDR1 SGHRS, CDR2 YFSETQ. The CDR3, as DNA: TGCGCCAGCAGCGATCCCGGGGGAAACACCATATATTTT. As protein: CASSDPGGNTIYF.

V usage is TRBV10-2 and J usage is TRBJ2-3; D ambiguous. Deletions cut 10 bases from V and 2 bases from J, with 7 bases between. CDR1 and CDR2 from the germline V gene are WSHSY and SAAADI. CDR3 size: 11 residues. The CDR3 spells CATRYTDTQYF. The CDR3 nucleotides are TGCGCCACCCGGTACACAGATACGCAGTATTTT.

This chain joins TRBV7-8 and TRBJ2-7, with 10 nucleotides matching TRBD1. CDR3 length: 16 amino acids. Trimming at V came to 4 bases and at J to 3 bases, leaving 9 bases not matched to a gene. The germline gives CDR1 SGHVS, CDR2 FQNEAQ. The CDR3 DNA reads TGTGCCAGCAGCTACGGCACGGGACAGGGGATCTACGAGCAGTACTTC. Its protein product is CASSYGTGQGIYEQYF.

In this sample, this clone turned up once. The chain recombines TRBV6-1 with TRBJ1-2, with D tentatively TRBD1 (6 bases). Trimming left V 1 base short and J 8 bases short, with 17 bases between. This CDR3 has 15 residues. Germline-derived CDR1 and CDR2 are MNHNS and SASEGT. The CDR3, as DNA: TGTGCCAGCAGTGAAGGGTTACAGGGAAAAGGAGGCTACACCTTC. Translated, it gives CASSEGLQGKGGYTF.

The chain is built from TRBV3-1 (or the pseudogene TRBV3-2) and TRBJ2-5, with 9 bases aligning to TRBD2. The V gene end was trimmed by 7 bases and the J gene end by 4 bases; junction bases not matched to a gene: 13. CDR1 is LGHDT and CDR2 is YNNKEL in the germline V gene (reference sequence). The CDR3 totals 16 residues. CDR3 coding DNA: TGTGCCAGCACCCTCGTCAGGCGGGGGGGCCCAGAGACCCAGTACTTC. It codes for CASTLVRRGGPETQYF.

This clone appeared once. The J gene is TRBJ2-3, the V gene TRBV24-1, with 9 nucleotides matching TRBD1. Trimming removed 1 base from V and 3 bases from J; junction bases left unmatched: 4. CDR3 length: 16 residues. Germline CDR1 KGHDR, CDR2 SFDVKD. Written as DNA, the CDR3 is TGTGCCACCAGTGATTTAACAGGGGGCGGAACAGATACGCAGTATTTT. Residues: CATSDLTGGGTDTQYF.

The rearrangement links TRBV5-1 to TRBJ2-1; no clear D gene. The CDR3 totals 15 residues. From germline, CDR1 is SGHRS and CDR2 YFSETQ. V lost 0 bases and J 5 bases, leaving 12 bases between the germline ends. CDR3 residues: CASSLGLVINNEQFF. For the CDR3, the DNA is TGCGCCAGCAGCTTGGGATTAGTGATTAACAATGAGCAGTTCTTC. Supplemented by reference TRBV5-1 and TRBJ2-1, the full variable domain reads KAGVTQTPRYLIKTRGQQVTLSCSPISGHRSVSWYQQTPGQGLQFLFEYFSETQRNKGNFPGRFSGRQFSNSRSEMNVSTLELGDSALYLCASSLGLVINNEQFFGPGTRLTVL.

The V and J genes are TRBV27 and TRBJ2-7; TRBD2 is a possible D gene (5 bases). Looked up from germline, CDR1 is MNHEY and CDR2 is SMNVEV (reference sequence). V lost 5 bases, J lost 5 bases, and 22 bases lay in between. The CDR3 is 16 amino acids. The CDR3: CASSPNLAPLWHEQYF. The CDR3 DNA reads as TGTGCCAGCAGTCCCAATCTAGCCCCTCTTTGGCACGAGCAGTACTTC.

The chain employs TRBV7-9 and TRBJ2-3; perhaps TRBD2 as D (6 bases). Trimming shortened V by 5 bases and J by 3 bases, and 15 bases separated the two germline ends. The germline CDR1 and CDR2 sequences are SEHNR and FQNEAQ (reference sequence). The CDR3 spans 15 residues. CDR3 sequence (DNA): TGTGCCAGCAGCGTTCTGGGGCGGGGTACAGATACGCAGTATTTT. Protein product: CASSVLGRGTDTQYF.

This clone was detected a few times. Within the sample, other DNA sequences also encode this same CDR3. CDR3 region: CASSLDRGYSPLHF. The CDR3 DNA reads TGTGCCAGCAGCCTGGACAGGGGCTACTCACCCCTCCACTTT. V gene TRBV27 combines with J gene TRBJ1-6; 9 nucleotides line up with TRBD1. Germline assignment: CDR1 MNHEY and CDR2 SMNVEV (reference sequence). CDR3 length: 14 residues. V lost 6 bases to trimming and J lost 10 bases; unmatched junction nucleotides: 7.

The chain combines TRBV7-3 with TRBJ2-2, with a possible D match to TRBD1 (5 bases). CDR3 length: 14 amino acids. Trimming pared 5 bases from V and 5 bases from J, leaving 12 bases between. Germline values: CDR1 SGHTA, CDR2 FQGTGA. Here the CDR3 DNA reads TGTGCCAGCAGCACGTACGACAGAACCGGGGAGCTGTTTTTT. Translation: CASSTYDRTGELFF.

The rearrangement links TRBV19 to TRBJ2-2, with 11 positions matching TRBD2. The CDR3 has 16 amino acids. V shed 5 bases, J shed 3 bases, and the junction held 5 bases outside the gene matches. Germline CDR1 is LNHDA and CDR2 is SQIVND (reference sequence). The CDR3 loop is CASSGLAGRYTGELFF. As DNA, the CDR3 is TGTGCCAGTAGTGGACTAGCGGGTCGTTACACCGGGGAGCTGTTTTTT. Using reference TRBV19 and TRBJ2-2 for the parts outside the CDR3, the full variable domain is DGGITQSPKYLFRKEGQNVTLSCEQNLNHDAMYWYRQDPGQGLRLIYYSQIVNDFQKGDIAEGYSVSREKKESFPLTVTSAQKNPTAFYLCASSGLAGRYTGELFFGEGSRLTVL.

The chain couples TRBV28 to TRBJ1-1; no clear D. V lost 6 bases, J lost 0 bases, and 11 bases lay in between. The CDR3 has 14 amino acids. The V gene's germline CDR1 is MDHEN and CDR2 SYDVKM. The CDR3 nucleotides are TGTGCCAGCAGAAACGCGGGGATGAACACTGAAGCTTTCTTT. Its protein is CASRNAGMNTEAFF.

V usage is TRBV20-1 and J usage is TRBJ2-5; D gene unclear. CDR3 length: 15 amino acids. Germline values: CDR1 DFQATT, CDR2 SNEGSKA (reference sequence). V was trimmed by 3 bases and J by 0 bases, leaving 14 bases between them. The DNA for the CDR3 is TGCAGTGCTAGTCCGGCCAGGAAGTACCAAGAGACCCAGTACTTC. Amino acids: CSASPARKYQETQYF.

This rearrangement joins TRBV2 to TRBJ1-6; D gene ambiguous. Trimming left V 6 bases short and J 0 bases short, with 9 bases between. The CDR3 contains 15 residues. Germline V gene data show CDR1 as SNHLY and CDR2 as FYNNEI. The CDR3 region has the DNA TGTGCCAGCAGCGACTTAAGCTCCTATAATTCACCCCTCCACTTT. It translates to CASSDLSSYNSPLHF. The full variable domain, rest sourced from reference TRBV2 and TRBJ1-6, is EPEVTQTPSHQVTQMGQEVILRCVPISNHLYFYWYRQILGQKVEFLVSFYNNEISEKSEIFDDQFSVERPDGSNFTLKIRSTKLEDSAMYFCASSDLSSYNSPLHFGNGTRLTVT.

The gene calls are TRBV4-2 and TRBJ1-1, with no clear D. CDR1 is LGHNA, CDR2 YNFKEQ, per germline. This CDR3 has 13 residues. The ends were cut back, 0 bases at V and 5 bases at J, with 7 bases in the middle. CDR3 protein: CASSQDMRTEAFF. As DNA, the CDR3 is TGTGCCAGCAGCCAAGATATGAGGACTGAAGCTTTCTTT.

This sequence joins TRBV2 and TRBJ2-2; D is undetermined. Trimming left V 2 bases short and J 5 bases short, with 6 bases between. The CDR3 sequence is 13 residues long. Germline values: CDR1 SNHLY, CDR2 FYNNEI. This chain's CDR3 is CASSEWMTGELFF. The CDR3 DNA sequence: TGTGCCAGCAGTGAATGGATGACCGGGGAGCTGTTTTTT.

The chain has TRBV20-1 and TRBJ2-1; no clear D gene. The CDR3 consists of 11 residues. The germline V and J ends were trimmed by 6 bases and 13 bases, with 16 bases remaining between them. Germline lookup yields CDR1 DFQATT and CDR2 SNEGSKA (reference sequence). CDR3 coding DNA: TGCAGTGCCAACTCTAGAGACCCACAGTTCTTC. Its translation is CSANSRDPQFF.

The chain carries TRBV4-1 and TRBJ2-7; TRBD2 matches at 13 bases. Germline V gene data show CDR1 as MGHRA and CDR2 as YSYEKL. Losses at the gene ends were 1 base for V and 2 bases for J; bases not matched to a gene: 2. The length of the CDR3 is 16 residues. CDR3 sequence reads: CASSQVLAGGAYEQYF. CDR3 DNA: TGCGCCAGCAGCCAAGTACTAGCGGGAGGGGCCTACGAGCAGTACTTC.

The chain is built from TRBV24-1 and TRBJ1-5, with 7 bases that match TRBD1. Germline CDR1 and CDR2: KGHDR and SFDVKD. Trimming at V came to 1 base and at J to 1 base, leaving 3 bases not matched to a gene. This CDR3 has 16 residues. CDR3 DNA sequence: TGTGCCACCAGTGATTTCGACAGGGTAAGCAATCAGCCCCAGCATTTT. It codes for CATSDFDRVSNQPQHF.

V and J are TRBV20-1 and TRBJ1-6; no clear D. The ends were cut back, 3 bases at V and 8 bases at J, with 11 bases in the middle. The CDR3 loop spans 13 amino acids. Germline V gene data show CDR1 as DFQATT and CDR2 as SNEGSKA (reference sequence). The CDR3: CSASGQLDSPLHF. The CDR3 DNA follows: TGCAGTGCTAGTGGGCAGCTAGATTCACCCCTCCACTTT.